The entry below gives a single T cell receptor (beta chain) sequence along with its context. Its target is unknown. This sample is part of a study of T-cell memory formation after mild COVID-19. MiXCR was run by TCRdb on the 5' RACE reads, yielding one entry per CDR3 protein. The top ten clones hold around 3.3% of a sample with around 200,000 distinct CDR3 sequences, approximately 10% of them seen once. General study results and limits: Largely, contracting CD4+ clones fell within CM and EM, and contracting CD8+ clones within EMRA. Pre-infection memory held some responding clones, suggesting pre-existing cross-reactive T cells responded.

CDR1 and CDR2 from the germline V gene are MNHEY and SMNVEV (reference sequence). The CDR3 loop spans 15 amino acids. V gave up 5 bases and J gave up 6 bases, with 20 bases separating them. The material sequenced was PBMCs or a T cell subset sorted from them (not recorded which). The chain is built from TRBV27 and TRBJ2-7; weak D call: TRBD1 (6 bases). The source is a man younger than 35 who had mild COVID-19 (a few samples of this study predate the infection). Cell type and time point are not known. This chain's CDR3 is CASSRQGIFAGEQYF. In nucleotides, the CDR3 is TGTGCCAGCAGTCGTCAGGGGATTTTCGCGGGCGAGCAGTACTTC.